Here is one T cell receptor (beta chain) with its context. Its antigen remains unidentified. The entry originates in a study of cytomegalovirus exposure and HLA in healthy donors. Study-wide results and caveats: What TCR beta sequences reportedly achieved was accurate prediction of HLA-A and HLA-B alleles in most subjects.

Looked up from germline, CDR1 is MDHEN and CDR2 is SYDVKM. Trimming cost V 3 bases and J 0 bases, with 5 bases left between them. The CDR3 has 14 residues. In the PCR, 60 Vbeta and 13 Jbeta primers were used. TCRdb keeps only in-frame clones here, not all; method: immunoSEQ multiplex PCR. The sample carries approximately 88,000 clones, roughly three quarters recorded once. This chain uses TRBV28 with TRBJ2-2, with no clear D. The sample was PBMCs. This receptor was obtained from a man aged 25 to 45 in good health and CMV-seronegative. The CDR3 DNA follows: TGTGCCAGCAGTTTCACAGCGAACACCGGGGAGCTGTTTTTT. Translation: CASSFTANTGELFF.